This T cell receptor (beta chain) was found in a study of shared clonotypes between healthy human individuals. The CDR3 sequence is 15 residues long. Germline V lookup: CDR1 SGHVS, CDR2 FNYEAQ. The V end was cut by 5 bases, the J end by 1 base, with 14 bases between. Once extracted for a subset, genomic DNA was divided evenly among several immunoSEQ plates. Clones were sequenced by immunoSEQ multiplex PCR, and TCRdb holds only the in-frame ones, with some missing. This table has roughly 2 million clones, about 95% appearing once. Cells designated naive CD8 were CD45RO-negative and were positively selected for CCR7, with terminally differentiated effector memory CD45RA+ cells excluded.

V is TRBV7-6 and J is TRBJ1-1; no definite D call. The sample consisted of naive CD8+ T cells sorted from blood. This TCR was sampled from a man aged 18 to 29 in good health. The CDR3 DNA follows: TGTGCCAGCAGCCCCGTGTCGGGGAGGAACACTGAAGCTTTCTTT. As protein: CASSPVSGRNTEAFF.